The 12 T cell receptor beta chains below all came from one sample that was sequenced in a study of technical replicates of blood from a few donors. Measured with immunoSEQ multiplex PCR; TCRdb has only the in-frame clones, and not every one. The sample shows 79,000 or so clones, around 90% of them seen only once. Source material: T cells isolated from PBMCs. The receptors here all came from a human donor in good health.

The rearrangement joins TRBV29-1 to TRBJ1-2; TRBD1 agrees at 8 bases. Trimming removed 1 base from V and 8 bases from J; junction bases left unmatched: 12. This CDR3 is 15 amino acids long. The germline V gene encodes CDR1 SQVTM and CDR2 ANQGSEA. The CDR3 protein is CSVEGPGGQGLGYTF. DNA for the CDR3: TGCAGCGTTGAAGGACCCGGAGGACAGGGTCTCGGCTACACCTTC.

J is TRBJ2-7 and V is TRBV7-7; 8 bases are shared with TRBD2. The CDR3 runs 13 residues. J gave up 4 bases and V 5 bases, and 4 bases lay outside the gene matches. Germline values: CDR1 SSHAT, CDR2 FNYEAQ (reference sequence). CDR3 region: CASSLGGGYEQYF. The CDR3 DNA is TGTGCCAGCAGCCTCGGCGGGGGGTACGAGCAGTACTTC.

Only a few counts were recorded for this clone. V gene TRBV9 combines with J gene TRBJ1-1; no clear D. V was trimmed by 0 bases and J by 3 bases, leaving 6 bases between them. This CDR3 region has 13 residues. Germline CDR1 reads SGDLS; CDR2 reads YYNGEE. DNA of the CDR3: TGTGCCAGCAGCGTAGACGAGGACACTGAAGCTTTCTTT. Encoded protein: CASSVDEDTEAFF.

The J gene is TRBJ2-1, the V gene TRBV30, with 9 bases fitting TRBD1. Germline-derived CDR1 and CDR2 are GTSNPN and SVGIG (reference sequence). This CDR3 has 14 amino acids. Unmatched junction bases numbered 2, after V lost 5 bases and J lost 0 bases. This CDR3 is CAWGTGSSYNEQFF. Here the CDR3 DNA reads TGTGCCTGGGGGACAGGGAGCTCCTACAATGAGCAGTTCTTC.

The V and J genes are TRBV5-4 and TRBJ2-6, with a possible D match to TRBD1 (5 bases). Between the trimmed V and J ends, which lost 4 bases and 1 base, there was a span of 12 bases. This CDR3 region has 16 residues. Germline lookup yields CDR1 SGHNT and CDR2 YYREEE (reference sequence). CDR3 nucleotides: TGTGCCAGCAGCCTTGCCCCAGGGTCTGGGGCCAACGTCCTGACTTTC. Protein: CASSLAPGSGANVLTF.

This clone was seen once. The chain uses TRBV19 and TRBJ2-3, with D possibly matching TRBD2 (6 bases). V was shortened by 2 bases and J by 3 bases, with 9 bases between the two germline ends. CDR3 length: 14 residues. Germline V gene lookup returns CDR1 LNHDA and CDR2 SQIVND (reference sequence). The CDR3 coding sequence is TGTGCCAGTAGTATAACGGGGAGGACAGATACGCAGTATTTT. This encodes CASSITGRTDTQYF.

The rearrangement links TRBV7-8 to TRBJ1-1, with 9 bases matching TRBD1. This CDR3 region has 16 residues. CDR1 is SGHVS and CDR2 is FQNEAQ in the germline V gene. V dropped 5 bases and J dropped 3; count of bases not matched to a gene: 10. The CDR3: CASSPNRGRLDTEAFF. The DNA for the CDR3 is TGTGCCAGCAGCCCCAACAGGGGGCGTTTGGACACTGAAGCTTTCTTT.

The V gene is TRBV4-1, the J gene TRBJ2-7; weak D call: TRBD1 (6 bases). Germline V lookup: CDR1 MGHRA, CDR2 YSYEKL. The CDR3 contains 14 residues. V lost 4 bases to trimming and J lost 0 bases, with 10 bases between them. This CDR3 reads CASSPRDNSYEQYF. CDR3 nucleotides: TGCGCCAGCAGCCCCCGGGACAACTCCTACGAGCAGTACTTC.

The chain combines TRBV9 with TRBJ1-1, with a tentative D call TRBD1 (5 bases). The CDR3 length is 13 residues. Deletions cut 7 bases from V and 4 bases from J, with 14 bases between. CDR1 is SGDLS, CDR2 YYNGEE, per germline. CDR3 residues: CASARGGVTEAFF. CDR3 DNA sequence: TGTGCCAGCGCGAGGGGAGGGGTCACTGAAGCTTTCTTT.

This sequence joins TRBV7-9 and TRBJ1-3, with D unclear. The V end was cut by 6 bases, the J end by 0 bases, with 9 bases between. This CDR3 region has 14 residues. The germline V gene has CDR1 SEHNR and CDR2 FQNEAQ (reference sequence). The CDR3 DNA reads TGTGCCAGCAGGTCCGTCAGCTCTGGAAACACCATATATTTT. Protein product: CASRSVSSGNTIYF.

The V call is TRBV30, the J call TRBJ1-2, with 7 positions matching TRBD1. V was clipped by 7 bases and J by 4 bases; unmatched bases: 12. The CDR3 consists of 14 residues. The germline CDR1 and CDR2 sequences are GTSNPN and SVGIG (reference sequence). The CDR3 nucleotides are TGTGCCTCTCCGCTAGGACAGGAAAGCTATGGCTACACCTTC. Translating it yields CASPLGQESYGYTF. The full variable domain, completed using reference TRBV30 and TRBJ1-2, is SQTIHQWPATLVQPVGSPLSLECTVEGTSNPNLYWYRQAAGRGLQLLFYSVGIGQISSEVPQNLSASRPQDRQFILSSKKLLLSDSGFYLCASPLGQESYGYTFGSGTRLTVV.

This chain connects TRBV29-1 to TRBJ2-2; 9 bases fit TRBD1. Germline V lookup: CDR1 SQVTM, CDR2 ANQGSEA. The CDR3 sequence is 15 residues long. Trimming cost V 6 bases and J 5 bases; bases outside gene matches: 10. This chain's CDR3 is CSVVRTGDRTGELFF. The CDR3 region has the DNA TGCAGCGTCGTCCGGACAGGGGACAGAACCGGGGAGCTGTTTTTT.